This T cell receptor (beta chain) was captured in a study of graft-versus-host responses after intestinal transplantation. Overall study context: Multivisceral, liver-intestinal, or isolated intestinal grafts went to recipients. Induction with anti-thymocyte globulin, then tacrolimus and steroids for roughly 3 years, was given to all recipients. The study's findings and limits: Individuals carrying graft-donor T cell macrochimerism showed high graft-versus-host to host-versus-graft clonal ratios in allografts.

Irradiated, violet-dye-labeled stimulators (about 200,000) were plated alongside about 200,000 CFSE-labeled responders. A sort after the reaction isolated proliferating CFSE-low CD3+CD4+ and CD3+CD8+ responders. The CDR3 runs to 14 residues. V lost 5 bases, J lost 5 bases, and 15 bases lay in between. The germline V gene has CDR1 SEHNR and CDR2 FQNEAQ (reference sequence). Clones were read by immunoSEQ multiplex PCR, and TCRdb kept only the in-frame ones, dropping some. The sample contains about 14,000 clones, just over 35% of which appear only once. Sample: alloreactive CD8+ T cells from a mixed lymphocyte reaction culture, taken before intestinal transplant. Sample subset: CFSE-low proliferating T cells sorted from roughly six-day pre-transplant mixed lymphocyte reaction (GvH or HvG direction). This TCR was sampled from a human patient who received an intestinal transplant. J is TRBJ2-5 and V is TRBV7-9, with D maybe TRBD2 (6 bases). The CDR3 coding sequence is TGTGCCAGCAGCACCAAGGAGGGTTTGGAGACCCAGTACTTC. Translating it yields CASSTKEGLETQYF.